A selection of T cell receptor beta chains follows, all from one sample in a study of chemoradiotherapy in HPV16-positive cancers. The method was immunoSEQ multiplex PCR; TCRdb's version includes in-frame clones alone and lacks a portion of them. The data show around 24,000 clones, roughly 84% seen once. The material sequenced was blood, taken from a patient who underwent chemoradiotherapy. These receptors all come from a human donor with HPV-associated anogenital cancer. CDR3s include the opening cysteine and the closing phenylalanine or tryptophan. D genes are given only for firm matches. Clone size, where shown, is once, few, many, or a class for clones that have expanded.

CDR3aa	CDR3nt	d_gene	j_gene	v_gene	abundance
CASSYRDSFYGYTF	TGTGCCAGCAGTTACCGGGACAGTTTCTATGGCTACACCTTC	TRBD1	TRBJ1-2	TRBV6-5	once
CASSFPGQYNEQFF	TGTGCCAGCAGCTTCCCGGGACAGTACAATGAGCAGTTCTTC	TRBD1	TRBJ2-1	TRBV11-3	.
CASSTGTRADTQYF	TGTGCCAGCAGCACCGGGACTAGGGCAGATACGCAGTATTTT	TRBD2	TRBJ2-3	TRBV7-6	.
CASRLDSLMNTEAFF	TGTGCCAGCAGGTTAGACAGCCTCATGAACACTGAAGCTTTCTTT	.	TRBJ1-1	TRBV7-2	.
CASSAGSGVTYNEQFF	TGTGCCAGCAGCGCTGGCTCGGGAGTCACCTACAATGAGCAGTTCTTC	.	TRBJ2-1	TRBV5-6	once
CASSLKRGTGELFF	TGTGCCAGCAGCCTCAAAAGGGGTACCGGGGAGCTGTTTTTT	.	TRBJ2-2	TRBV7-8	few
CASSHDRVRSEAFF	TGCGCCAGCAGTCATGACAGGGTACGGTCTGAAGCTTTCTTT	TRBD1	TRBJ1-1	TRBV23-1	.
CASSIRADSYEQYF	TGTGCCAGTAGTATTCGGGCGGACTCCTACGAGCAGTACTTC	.	TRBJ2-7	TRBV19	.
CASSLRVMNTEAFF	TGCGCCAGCAGCTTGAGGGTCATGAACACTGAAGCTTTCTTT	.	TRBJ1-1	TRBV5-1	.
CASSLVAGVTGELFF	TGTGCCAGCAGTTTGGTGGCAGGGGTAACCGGGGAGCTGTTTTTT	.	TRBJ2-2	TRBV5-8	.
CAWTPPGSGGRLRNYEQYF	TGTGCCTGGACGCCCCCCGGTAGCGGGGGGCGCTTAAGGAACTACGAGCAGTACTTC	TRBD2	TRBJ2-7	TRBV30	.
CASSLPGLAGSGFF	TGTGCCAGCAGCTTGCCGGGACTAGCGGGAAGTGGGTTCTTC	TRBD2	TRBJ2-1	TRBV7-9	.
CASSYAGSGANVLTF	TGTGCCAGCAGCTACGCAGGGTCCGGGGCCAACGTCCTGACTTTC	.	TRBJ2-6	TRBV11-2	once
CASSPRTAQETQYF	TGTGCCAGCTCACCACGAACTGCCCAAGAGACCCAGTACTTC	.	TRBJ2-5	TRBV18	.
CASSLAPTSRDTQYF	TGTGCCAGCAGCTTGGCTCCGACTAGTAGGGATACGCAGTATTTT	.	TRBJ2-3	TRBV5-4	once
CASSPGRGQSEAFF	TGTGCCAGCAGCCCGGGTCGGGGACAGAGTGAAGCTTTCTTT	TRBD1	TRBJ1-1	TRBV9	once
CASSLSPGRNEQFF	TGTGCCAGCAGCTTATCGCCGGGGCGCAATGAGCAGTTCTTC	.	TRBJ2-1	TRBV7-2	once
CASNNARQKSSPLHF	TGTGCCAGCAATAACGCCCGGCAGAAATCCTCACCCCTCCACTTT	.	TRBJ1-6	TRBV6-6	.
CASSLGGTLGYEQYF	TGCGCCAGCAGCCTCGGAGGGACCCTTGGCTACGAGCAGTACTTC	.	TRBJ2-7	TRBV5-1	.
CASSPFTGGSAGELFF	TGCGCCAGCAGCCCATTTACAGGGGGTTCGGCCGGGGAGCTGTTTTTT	TRBD1	TRBJ2-2	TRBV4-1	.
CASSDAAGGSYNEQFF	TGCGCCAGCAGTGATGCGGCGGGAGGGTCCTACAATGAGCAGTTCTTC	TRBD2	TRBJ2-1	TRBV10-2	.
CASSPPSVSSYNEQFF	TGTGCCAGCTCACCCCCTAGCGTGAGCTCCTACAATGAGCAGTTCTTC	.	TRBJ2-1	TRBV18	.
CASSLEVVGHEQFF	TGTGCCAGCAGCTTAGAGGTGGTCGGGCATGAGCAGTTCTTC	.	TRBJ2-1	TRBV7-9	once
CASRLDRVAGELFF	TGCGCCAGTAGATTGGACAGGGTCGCCGGGGAGCTGTTTTTT	TRBD1	TRBJ2-2	TRBV10-1	few
CASSGGRRETQYF	TGCGCCAGCAGCGGGGGGCGCAGGGAGACCCAGTACTTC	.	TRBJ2-5	TRBV4-3	.
CASRLSGTGETQYF	TGTGCCAGCCGACTCAGCGGGACCGGGGAGACCCAGTACTTC	TRBD2	TRBJ2-5	TRBV19	few
CASSEMGQGRGGYTF	TGTGCCAGCAGTGAAATGGGGCAGGGGCGTGGAGGCTACACCTTC	.	TRBJ1-2	TRBV2	.